This T cell receptor beta chain was sequenced in a study of cytomegalovirus exposure and HLA in healthy donors. Germline CDR1 is LNHDA and CDR2 is SQIVND (reference sequence). J was trimmed by 2 bases and V by 1 base; bases with no gene match: 10. The CDR3 runs to 17 residues. The sample holds a few counts of this clone. What it binds is not known. Study outcomes and limitations: The study flagged some 170 TCR beta chains as cytomegalovirus-associated. A further, later analysis showed that HLA-associated TCR beta chains (compared with equally common others) were more clonally expanded. Presence/absence analyses treated sequencing depth as roughly uniform across donors.

Primers: 60 Vbeta forward and 13 Jbeta reverse. Clones were read by immunoSEQ multiplex PCR, and TCRdb kept only the in-frame ones, dropping some. The repertoire holds some 90,000 clones, with about 70% as singletons. V gene TRBV19 combines with J gene TRBJ1-2; 7 nucleotides agree with TRBD1. Sequencing was carried out using PBMCs. This receptor was obtained from a man aged 35 to 55 in good health and CMV-seronegative. CDR3 sequence reads: CASSIAPQGEWNYGYTF. The DNA of the CDR3 is TGTGCCAGTAGTATAGCCCCCCAGGGGGAATGGAACTATGGCTACACCTTC.